The rows below give T cell receptor beta chains drawn from one sample of a study of identical twins. TCRdb re-analysed the 5' RACE reads in MiXCR, keeping a single row per CDR3 protein. This sample has hundreds of thousands of distinct CDR3 sequences, with roughly 18% found just once. Another study also made use of these data, one on T cells expressing NK-cell markers.

The sample consisted of PBMCs. The receptors here all came from a woman in her late teens or twenties in good health. CDR3s include the opening cysteine and the closing phenylalanine or tryptophan. D genes are given only for firm matches. Size values are once, few and many counts, or a class for expanded clones, and some rows have none.

j_call: TRBJ2-1
v_call: TRBV27
clone_size: few
d_call: -
cdr3_aa: CASSLRLRGGVFF
cdr3_nt: TGTGCCAGCAGTTTACGGCTGAGGGGGGGGGTGTTCTTC

j_call: TRBJ2-3
v_call: TRBV29-1
clone_size: few
d_call: -
cdr3_aa: CSVSGLRRTDTQYF
cdr3_nt: TGCAGCGTCTCTGGGCTACGACGGACAGATACGCAGTATTTT

j_call: TRBJ1-1
v_call: TRBV12-3/TRBV12-4
clone_size: many
d_call: -
cdr3_aa: CASSFGGPLNTEAFF
cdr3_nt: TGTGCCAGCAGTTTCGGGGGCCCTTTGAACACTGAAGCTTTCTTT

j_call: TRBJ2-3
v_call: TRBV29-1
clone_size: -
d_call: TRBD2
cdr3_aa: CSGVPGLASGTQYF
cdr3_nt: TGCAGCGGGGTGCCGGGACTAGCCAGCGGTACGCAGTATTTT

j_call: TRBJ2-5
v_call: TRBV6-5
clone_size: few
d_call: -
cdr3_aa: CASSYPAKSDRIQYF
cdr3_nt: TGTGCCAGCAGTTACCCGGCAAAAAGTGATCGGATCCAGTACTTC

j_call: TRBJ2-7
v_call: TRBV6-1
clone_size: -
d_call: -
cdr3_aa: CASSVWVRYEQYF
cdr3_nt: TGTGCCAGCAGTGTGTGGGTACGATACGAGCAGTACTTC

j_call: TRBJ1-1
v_call: TRBV7-9
clone_size: -
d_call: TRBD1
cdr3_aa: CASSTVGQGWTEAFF
cdr3_nt: TGTGCCAGCAGCACCGTAGGACAGGGGTGGACTGAAGCTTTCTTT

j_call: TRBJ2-2
v_call: TRBV5-5
clone_size: few
d_call: TRBD1
cdr3_aa: CASSFPGTGATGELFF
cdr3_nt: TGTGCCAGCAGCTTCCCCGGGACAGGGGCTACCGGGGAGCTGTTTTTT

j_call: TRBJ1-1
v_call: TRBV18
clone_size: -
d_call: TRBD1
cdr3_aa: CASSAGTGARVTEAFF
cdr3_nt: TGTGCCAGCTCAGCCGGGACAGGGGCCCGGGTCACTGAAGCTTTCTTT

j_call: TRBJ2-7
v_call: TRBV3-1
clone_size: -
d_call: -
cdr3_aa: CASSQSLYEQYF
cdr3_nt: TGTGCCAGCAGCCAGTCCCTCTACGAGCAGTACTTC

j_call: TRBJ1-6
v_call: TRBV6-1
clone_size: few
d_call: -
cdr3_aa: CASRDRRIKEVNNSPLHF
cdr3_nt: TGTGCCAGCAGGGACAGACGGATTAAGGAGGTTAATAATTCACCCCTCCACTTT

j_call: TRBJ1-1
v_call: TRBV30
clone_size: -
d_call: -
cdr3_aa: CAWSDGASNTEAFF
cdr3_nt: TGTGCCTGGAGTGATGGAGCTAGCAACACTGAAGCTTTCTTT

j_call: TRBJ2-3
v_call: TRBV7-2
clone_size: few
d_call: -
cdr3_aa: CASSWVGTRTDTQYF
cdr3_nt: TGTGCCAGCAGCTGGGTGGGCACTCGCACAGATACGCAGTATTTT

j_call: TRBJ2-1
v_call: TRBV29-1
clone_size: few
d_call: TRBD2
cdr3_aa: CSVVYGRGGRHEQFF
cdr3_nt: TGCAGCGTTGTATATGGGCGGGGGGGCCGTCATGAGCAGTTCTTC

j_call: TRBJ2-3
v_call: TRBV5-4
clone_size: -
d_call: TRBD1
cdr3_aa: CASSSPGQGNTDTQYF
cdr3_nt: TGTGCCAGCAGCTCCCCGGGACAGGGGAACACAGATACGCAGTATTTT

j_call: TRBJ2-1
v_call: TRBV20-1
clone_size: -
d_call: -
cdr3_aa: CSAKTPSSYNEQFF
cdr3_nt: TGCAGTGCCAAGACCCCGAGCTCCTACAATGAGCAGTTCTTC

j_call: TRBJ1-3
v_call: TRBV6-5
clone_size: -
d_call: -
cdr3_aa: CASSYSRRGPASGNTIYF
cdr3_nt: TGTGCCAGCAGTTACTCGAGGAGGGGCCCGGCATCTGGAAACACCATATATTTT

j_call: TRBJ2-1
v_call: TRBV11-3
clone_size: few
d_call: -
cdr3_aa: CASSSGTLNEQFF
cdr3_nt: TGTGCCAGCAGCTCCGGGACCCTCAATGAGCAGTTCTTC

j_call: TRBJ2-4
v_call: TRBV20-1
clone_size: -
d_call: -
cdr3_aa: CSACGDGYIQYF
cdr3_nt: TGCAGTGCTTGTGGGGACGGTTACATTCAGTACTTC

j_call: TRBJ1-2
v_call: TRBV6-1
clone_size: few
d_call: -
cdr3_aa: CASSEAGRWSFGYTF
cdr3_nt: TGTGCCAGCAGTGAAGCTGGACGGTGGTCGTTTGGCTACACCTTC

j_call: TRBJ2-7
v_call: TRBV29-1
clone_size: -
d_call: TRBD2
cdr3_aa: CSVEQRDPYEQYF
cdr3_nt: TGCAGCGTTGAACAGCGGGACCCCTACGAGCAGTACTTC

j_call: TRBJ1-2
v_call: TRBV9
clone_size: once
d_call: TRBD1
cdr3_aa: CASSVPGTGYGYTF
cdr3_nt: TGTGCCAGCAGCGTCCCCGGGACAGGCTATGGCTACACCTTC

j_call: TRBJ2-1
v_call: TRBV10-3
clone_size: few
d_call: TRBD1
cdr3_aa: CAISDRPGTGSNEQFF
cdr3_nt: TGTGCCATCAGTGACCGACCCGGGACAGGGAGCAATGAGCAGTTCTTC

j_call: TRBJ1-2
v_call: TRBV12-3/TRBV12-4
clone_size: few
d_call: -
cdr3_aa: CASSSRKESTF
cdr3_nt: TGTGCCAGCAGTTCTCGAAAGGAAAGCACCTTC

j_call: TRBJ2-3
v_call: TRBV20-1
clone_size: -
d_call: -
cdr3_aa: CSAPRGPQRDTQYF
cdr3_nt: TGCAGTGCCCCCCGGGGGCCACAGCGGGATACGCAGTATTTT

j_call: TRBJ2-6
v_call: TRBV6-2/TRBV6-3
clone_size: -
d_call: TRBD1
cdr3_aa: CASSPGQGRSGANVLTF
cdr3_nt: TGTGCCAGCAGTCCGGGACAGGGTAGATCTGGGGCCAACGTCCTGACTTTC

j_call: TRBJ2-7
v_call: TRBV12-3/TRBV12-4
clone_size: few
d_call: -
cdr3_aa: CASSQAGAGEQYF
cdr3_nt: TGTGCCAGCAGTCAAGCAGGGGCGGGAGAGCAGTACTTC

j_call: TRBJ1-2
v_call: TRBV6-5
clone_size: -
d_call: -
cdr3_aa: CASSYREGYYGYTF
cdr3_nt: TGTGCCAGCAGTTACAGGGAGGGGTACTATGGCTACACCTTC

j_call: TRBJ1-1
v_call: TRBV29-1
clone_size: few
d_call: -
cdr3_aa: CSVSPNRDSNTEAFF
cdr3_nt: TGCAGCGTTTCTCCTAACCGGGATTCGAACACTGAAGCTTTCTTT

j_call: TRBJ2-7
v_call: TRBV20-1
clone_size: -
d_call: TRBD2
cdr3_aa: CSATNGREVSYEQYF
cdr3_nt: TGCAGTGCTACCAACGGGCGGGAGGTCTCCTACGAGCAGTACTTC

j_call: TRBJ2-1
v_call: TRBV20-1
clone_size: few
d_call: TRBD2
cdr3_aa: CSARDPSGGVSEQFF
cdr3_nt: TGCAGTGCTAGAGACCCTAGCGGGGGGGTTAGTGAGCAGTTCTTC

j_call: TRBJ2-7
v_call: TRBV5-5
clone_size: few
d_call: -
cdr3_aa: CASSLDGTTDEQYF
cdr3_nt: TGTGCCAGCAGCTTGGACGGGACGACCGACGAGCAGTACTTC

j_call: TRBJ2-7
v_call: TRBV6-5
clone_size: many
d_call: -
cdr3_aa: CASSYSKVAYEQYF
cdr3_nt: TGTGCCAGCAGTTACTCGAAGGTTGCCTACGAGCAGTACTTC

j_call: TRBJ2-5
v_call: TRBV4-3
clone_size: few
d_call: -
cdr3_aa: CASSQGQNKETQYF
cdr3_nt: TGCGCCAGCAGCCAAGGCCAGAATAAAGAGACCCAGTACTTC

j_call: TRBJ1-5
v_call: TRBV20-1
clone_size: few
d_call: -
cdr3_aa: CSAREGGDQPQHF
cdr3_nt: TGCAGTGCTAGAGAAGGGGGAGATCAGCCCCAGCATTTT

j_call: TRBJ1-1
v_call: TRBV5-1
clone_size: -
d_call: -
cdr3_aa: CASSLGSRDDTEAFF
cdr3_nt: TGCGCCAGCAGCTTGGGATCCAGGGATGACACTGAAGCTTTCTTT

j_call: TRBJ1-2
v_call: TRBV5-1
clone_size: many
d_call: TRBD1
cdr3_aa: CASSPWTGFYGYTF
cdr3_nt: TGCGCCAGCAGCCCCTGGACAGGCTTCTATGGCTACACCTTC

j_call: TRBJ2-1
v_call: TRBV15
clone_size: -
d_call: -
cdr3_aa: CATSRVGGNYNEQFF
cdr3_nt: TGTGCCACCAGCAGAGTGGGGGGAAACTACAATGAGCAGTTCTTC

j_call: TRBJ1-5
v_call: TRBV12-3/TRBV12-4
clone_size: few
d_call: -
cdr3_aa: CASSLGASNQPQHF
cdr3_nt: TGTGCCAGCAGTTTAGGGGCTAGCAATCAGCCCCAGCATTTT

j_call: TRBJ2-1
v_call: TRBV29-1
clone_size: few
d_call: TRBD1
cdr3_aa: CSVPGTGGHEQFF
cdr3_nt: TGCAGCGTTCCCGGGACAGGGGGCCATGAGCAGTTCTTC

j_call: TRBJ1-4
v_call: TRBV6-1
clone_size: few
d_call: -
cdr3_aa: CASSPLGGSNEKLFF
cdr3_nt: TGTGCCAGCAGCCCCCTCGGGGGGTCTAATGAAAAACTGTTTTTT

j_call: TRBJ1-2
v_call: TRBV29-1
clone_size: few
d_call: TRBD1
cdr3_aa: CSVEARLQGSDYGYTF
cdr3_nt: TGCAGCGTTGAAGCTCGTCTACAGGGGTCGGACTATGGCTACACCTTC

j_call: TRBJ2-7
v_call: TRBV12-3/TRBV12-4
clone_size: many
d_call: TRBD2
cdr3_aa: CASSPGLAGDYEQYF
cdr3_nt: TGTGCCAGCAGCCCCGGACTAGCGGGGGACTACGAGCAGTACTTC

j_call: TRBJ2-7
v_call: TRBV10-3
clone_size: few
d_call: -
cdr3_aa: CAIKSGSSYEQYF
cdr3_nt: TGTGCCATCAAATCCGGGAGCTCCTACGAGCAGTACTTC

j_call: TRBJ2-2
v_call: TRBV9
clone_size: -
d_call: -
cdr3_aa: CASSVDPTSSGELFF
cdr3_nt: TGTGCCAGCAGCGTAGACCCAACTAGTTCCGGGGAGCTGTTTTTT

j_call: TRBJ2-2
v_call: TRBV6-5
clone_size: -
d_call: TRBD1
cdr3_aa: CASSSSPGTGLPGELFF
cdr3_nt: TGTGCCAGCAGTTCGTCCCCCGGGACAGGGTTACCCGGGGAGCTGTTTTTT

j_call: TRBJ2-1
v_call: TRBV27
clone_size: once
d_call: TRBD2
cdr3_aa: CASASFTSGGTYNEQFF
cdr3_nt: TGTGCCAGCGCGTCCTTTACTAGCGGGGGGACCTACAATGAGCAGTTCTTC

j_call: TRBJ1-1
v_call: TRBV20-1
clone_size: few
d_call: -
cdr3_aa: CSKLADGGTEAFF
cdr3_nt: TGCAGCAAGCTGGCCGACGGGGGCACTGAAGCTTTCTTT

j_call: TRBJ2-3
v_call: TRBV20-1
clone_size: -
d_call: TRBD2
cdr3_aa: CSARDSGLATDTQYF
cdr3_nt: TGCAGTGCTAGAGATTCGGGACTAGCAACAGATACGCAGTATTTT

j_call: TRBJ2-1
v_call: TRBV29-1
clone_size: few
d_call: -
cdr3_aa: CSVGRAGSYNEQFF
cdr3_nt: TGCAGCGTTGGTAGGGCAGGGTCCTACAATGAGCAGTTCTTC

j_call: TRBJ2-1
v_call: TRBV5-1
clone_size: few
d_call: TRBD2
cdr3_aa: CASSLGGGADYNEQFF
cdr3_nt: TGCGCCAGCAGCTTGGGCGGGGGGGCCGACTACAATGAGCAGTTCTTC

j_call: TRBJ1-1
v_call: TRBV5-1
clone_size: few
d_call: -
cdr3_aa: CASSLGQGVDTEAFF
cdr3_nt: TGCGCCAGCAGCTTGGGGCAAGGGGTAGACACTGAAGCTTTCTTT

j_call: TRBJ1-1
v_call: TRBV10-3
clone_size: few
d_call: -
cdr3_aa: CAISEYEVNEAFF
cdr3_nt: TGTGCCATCAGTGAGTATGAGGTAAATGAAGCTTTCTTT